The following is a T cell receptor (beta chain) sequence with its context. This specimen belongs to a study of cytomegalovirus exposure and HLA in healthy donors. Germline assignment: CDR1 SGHNT and CDR2 YENEEA. CDR3 length equals 14 residues. The V segment lost 4 bases and the J segment 4 bases; nucleotides outside the gene matches: 5. The PCR contained 60 Vbeta and 13 Jbeta primers. Assay used: immunoSEQ multiplex PCR; TCRdb lists only in-frame clones, some missing. The sample totals roughly 51,000 clones. The specimen was PBMCs. The rearrangement uses TRBV11-3 and TRBJ2-7, with TRBD2 matching 9 bases. This TCR was sampled from a male donor in good health and CMV-seropositive. CDR3 loop: CASSSSGAPYEQYF. As DNA, the CDR3 is TGTGCCAGCAGCTCTAGCGGGGCCCCGTACGAGCAGTACTTC.